The 31 T cell receptor beta chains presented below share a single source sample, sequenced in a study of T cells in localized non-small cell lung cancer (dated by TCRdb to about 2020). The library came from the immunoSEQ multiplex PCR assay. This immuneACCESS table, as held by TCRdb, lists in-frame sequences with V and J called but not all clones. Of the missing ones, under half trace to an unresolved V gene in checked studies; the others have no known cause. The sample includes 75,000 to 85,000 clones, with more than 70% observed a single time. In total, the top ten clones hold about a tenth of the sample. The sequencing here drew on peripheral blood, taken before any cancer treatment. The receptors derive from a female donor older than 55 with stage I lung adenocarcinoma.

The chain recombines TRBV11-2 with TRBJ2-3; D is unclear. V lost 1 base and J lost 5, with 10 bases in between. CDR3 length equals 14 residues. Germline loops: CDR1 SGHAT, CDR2 FQNNGV. The CDR3 protein is CASSLAHLEDTQYF. CDR3 coding DNA: TGTGCCAGCAGCTTAGCGCATTTAGAAGATACGCAGTATTTT.

The chain joins TRBV16 to TRBJ1-2; tentative D call: TRBD1 (6 bases). This CDR3 has 14 residues. The germline gives CDR1 KGHSY, CDR2 FQNENV. Trimming left V 2 bases short and J 6 bases short, with 13 bases between. The DNA of the CDR3 is TGTGCCAGCAGCCAACGGCCGGGGGGGCATGGCTACACCTTC. Amino acid sequence: CASSQRPGGHGYTF. Filled out from reference TRBV16 and TRBJ1-2, the complete variable domain reads GEEVAQTPKHLVRGEGQKAKLYCAPIKGHSYVFWYQQVLKNEFKFLISFQNENVFDETGMPKERFSAKCLPNSPCSLEIQATKLEDSAVYFCASSQRPGGHGYTFGSGTRLTVV.

This chain joins TRBV19 and TRBJ1-5, with no clear D. Germline V CDR1 and CDR2: LNHDA, SQIVND (reference sequence). This CDR3 spans 14 amino acids. The germline V and J ends were trimmed by 2 bases and 1 base, with 6 bases remaining between them. The CDR3 is CASSILRSNQPQHF. The CDR3 DNA sequence: TGTGCCAGTAGTATATTACGGAGCAATCAGCCCCAGCATTTT.

This clone showed up just once. The chain recombines TRBV19 with TRBJ2-3; D not certain. Germline V CDR1 and CDR2: LNHDA, SQIVND (reference sequence). This CDR3 has 16 residues. V was clipped by 3 bases and J by 2 bases, with 15 bases between them. This CDR3 is CASSIGSLAHTDTQYF. Here the CDR3 DNA reads TGTGCCAGTAGTATCGGCTCTTTAGCCCACACAGATACGCAGTATTTT.

This clone was recorded only once. The chain employs TRBV10-3 and TRBJ2-1; 12 bases are shared with TRBD2. Germline lookup yields CDR1 ENHRY and CDR2 SYGVKD. The V and J ends lost 4 bases and 1 base, in that order; junction bases with no gene match: 8. This CDR3 spans 18 amino acids. CDR3 coding DNA: TGTGCCATCAGTGGAGCTAGCGGGGGGGTACTGTCCTACAATGAGCAGTTCTTC. Translated: CAISGASGGVLSYNEQFF.

This clone has just a few counts. The chain employs TRBV19 and TRBJ2-2; unclear D gene. The V gene's germline CDR1 is LNHDA and CDR2 SQIVND (reference sequence). The ends were cut back, 4 bases at V and 5 bases at J, with 20 bases in the middle. The length of the CDR3 is 17 residues. This chain's CDR3 is CASSTGVGWGETGELFF. CDR3 bases: TGTGCCAGTAGTACGGGTGTAGGGTGGGGTGAAACCGGGGAGCTGTTTTTT.

V gene TRBV10-3 combines with J gene TRBJ2-7, with 7 bases fitting TRBD1. The CDR3 spans 13 residues. The J segment lost 5 bases and the V segment lost 5 bases, leaving 6 bases of the junction unmatched. The germline CDR1 and CDR2 sequences are ENHRY and SYGVKD. The CDR3 reads CAISTPTGNEQYF. The CDR3 DNA is TGTGCCATCAGTACTCCGACAGGGAACGAGCAGTACTTC.

This clone was observed a few times. CDR3 bases: TGTGCCTGGAGGGTCTTGGATTCACCCCTCCACTTT. This encodes CAWRVLDSPLHF. This chain connects TRBV30 to TRBJ1-6, with D hard to call. The CDR3 spans 12 residues. Germline assignment: CDR1 GTSNPN and CDR2 SVGIG (reference sequence). V gave up 3 bases and J gave up 8 bases, with 8 bases separating them.

The chain is built from TRBV5-1 and TRBJ1-3, with 7 nucleotides matching TRBD1. Germline CDR1 reads SGHRS; CDR2 reads YFSETQ. The CDR3 extends over 14 amino acids. The V and J ends lost 4 bases and 2 bases, in that order; junction bases with no gene match: 3. CDR3 sequence: CASSQGTAGNTIYF. As DNA, the CDR3 is TGCGCCAGCAGCCAAGGGACAGCTGGAAACACCATATATTTT. Together with reference TRBV5-1 and TRBJ1-3, the CDR3 gives the full variable domain: KAGVTQTPRYLIKTRGQQVTLSCSPISGHRSVSWYQQTPGQGLQFLFEYFSETQRNKGNFPGRFSGRQFSNSRSEMNVSTLELGDSALYLCASSQGTAGNTIYFGEGSWLTVV.

The gene calls are TRBV7-2 and TRBJ1-2, with D maybe TRBD1 (5 bases). Trimming took off 3 bases at V and 2 bases at J, with 13 bases between the two ends. This CDR3 has 15 amino acids. Germline lookup yields CDR1 SGHTA and CDR2 FQGNSA. CDR3 nucleotide sequence: TGTGCCAGCAGCTTTAATCAGGGTTCCAACTATGGCTACACCTTC. As protein: CASSFNQGSNYGYTF.

This rearrangement joins TRBV28 to TRBJ1-5; perhaps TRBD1 as D (5 bases). The V end lost 3 bases, the J end lost 5 bases, and 11 bases lay between the germline ends. From germline, CDR1 is MDHEN and CDR2 SYDVKM. This CDR3 has 14 residues. CDR3 coding DNA: TGTGCCAGCAGTTTGGGACCAGGTCATCAGCCCCAGCATTTT. It yields the protein CASSLGPGHQPQHF.

The J gene is TRBJ1-2, the V gene TRBV2, with 7 bases matching TRBD1. Trimming at V came to 6 bases and at J to 2 bases, leaving 6 bases not matched to a gene. Germline CDR1 and CDR2: SNHLY and FYNNEI. The CDR3 contains 14 residues. In DNA, the CDR3 is TGTGCCAGCAGGGCCGGGACAGCCAACTATGGCTACACCTTC. Its translation: CASRAGTANYGYTF.

This clone was detected only a few times. The chain combines TRBV5-1 with TRBJ2-5; perhaps D is TRBD1 or TRBD2 (6 bases each). Germline CDR1 SGHRS, CDR2 YFSETQ. V lost 1 base, J lost 5 bases, and 21 bases lay in between. This CDR3 is 17 amino acids long. The CDR3 DNA reads TGCGCCAGCAGCTTGTGGAGGGGACCTAGGCAGGGGGAGACCCAGTACTTC. It codes for CASSLWRGPRQGETQYF.

The sample holds one count of this clone. The chain is built from TRBV4-2 and TRBJ2-1; 10 bases match TRBD2. Looked up from germline, CDR1 is LGHNA and CDR2 is YNFKEQ. V lost 3 bases and J lost 5; bases outside the gene matches: 4. The CDR3 is 15 residues long. The CDR3 protein is CASSQSGGAHNEQFF. Written as DNA, the CDR3 is TGTGCCAGCAGCCAGAGCGGGGGGGCTCACAATGAGCAGTTCTTC.

V is TRBV7-3 and J is TRBJ2-2, with TRBD2 identical over 8 bases. Germline V gene sequence: CDR1 SGHTA, CDR2 FQGTGA. There are 14 residues in the CDR3. With V trimmed by 4 bases and J by 7 bases, 5 bases remained unmatched. CDR3 sequence reads: CASSSGLVGGELFF. The CDR3 nucleotides read TGTGCCAGCAGCTCGGGACTAGTAGGCGGGGAGCTGTTTTTT.

This clone was seen a handful of times. The chain joins TRBV7-2 to TRBJ2-1; no clear D. CDR1 and CDR2 from the germline V gene are SGHTA and FQGNSA. The V and J ends lost 3 bases and 8 bases respectively, with 8 bases between them. The CDR3 loop spans 12 amino acids. DNA of the CDR3: TGTGCCAGCAGCTTGGTTTGGGATGAGCAGTTCTTC. Protein product: CASSLVWDEQFF.

The chain carries TRBV7-2 and TRBJ2-3; 13 positions agree with TRBD2. This CDR3 is built from 17 residues. Germline V gene lookup returns CDR1 SGHTA and CDR2 FQGNSA. Trimming took 0 bases from V and 5 from J; bases not matched to a gene: 5. The CDR3 spells CASSLATSGGARDTQYF. The CDR3 coding sequence is TGTGCCAGCAGCTTAGCAACTAGCGGGGGGGCCCGAGATACGCAGTATTTT.

The chain combines TRBV19 with TRBJ2-1; D remains ambiguous. Germline V gives CDR1 LNHDA, CDR2 SQIVND (reference sequence). This CDR3 has 11 amino acids. Deletions cut 3 bases from V and 5 bases from J, with 2 bases between. The CDR3 DNA sequence: TGTGCCAGTAGTATCGACAATGAGCAGTTCTTC. This translates into CASSIDNEQFF. Full variable domain (outside the CDR3, taken from reference TRBV19 and TRBJ2-1): DGGITQSPKYLFRKEGQNVTLSCEQNLNHDAMYWYRQDPGQGLRLIYYSQIVNDFQKGDIAEGYSVSREKKESFPLTVTSAQKNPTAFYLCASSIDNEQFFGPGTRLTVL.

This clone was observed a few times. The chain employs TRBV28 and TRBJ2-1; 13 bases agree with TRBD2. V gave up 7 bases and J gave up 0 bases; unmatched junction bases: 15. The CDR3 has 20 amino acids. Germline V gene data show CDR1 as MDHEN and CDR2 as SYDVKM. CDR3 region: CASTAPGTSGTPSSYNEQFF. DNA for the CDR3: TGTGCCAGCACTGCCCCAGGGACTAGCGGGACCCCCAGCTCCTACAATGAGCAGTTCTTC.

This sequence joins TRBV18 and TRBJ1-1; no clear D gene. Germline V lookup: CDR1 KGHSH, CDR2 LQKENI. The V gene lost 3 bases and the J gene lost 3 bases, with 5 bases spanning the gap. CDR3 length: 12 amino acids. The chain's CDR3 is CASSPGDTEAFF. DNA of the CDR3: TGTGCCAGCTCACCGGGTGACACTGAAGCTTTCTTT.

This clone was observed a few times. The rearrangement joins TRBV5-1 to TRBJ1-3; TRBD1 might be the D (6 bases). CDR3 length: 15 amino acids. Trimming cost V 0 bases and J 1 base, with 8 bases left between them. In germline, CDR1 is SGHRS, CDR2 YFSETQ. DNA of the CDR3: TGCGCCAGCAGCTTGGCGGGGGCATCTGGAAACACCATATATTTT. Translating gives CASSLAGASGNTIYF.

The chain employs TRBV28 and TRBJ1-1; no definite D call. The CDR3 consists of 14 residues. The V gene lost 3 bases and the J gene lost 5 bases, with 13 bases spanning the gap. Germline V gene sequence: CDR1 MDHEN, CDR2 SYDVKM. In DNA form, the CDR3 reads TGTGCCAGCAGTTTCACTTCGGTCCGAACTGAAGCTTTCTTT. It encodes CASSFTSVRTEAFF. The variable domain in full, completed from reference TRBV28 and TRBJ1-1, reads DVKVTQSSRYLVKRTGEKVFLECVQDMDHENMFWYRQDPGLGLRLIYFSYDVKMKEKGDIPEGYSVSREKKERFSLILESASTNQTSMYLCASSFTSVRTEAFFGQGTRLTVV.

The chain couples TRBV5-6 to TRBJ1-1; D not resolved. This CDR3 contains 11 residues. Germline-derived CDR1 and CDR2 are SGHDT and YYEEEE. V was cut by 0 bases and J by 8 bases, with 5 bases left in between. The CDR3 here is CASSLGTEAFF. CDR3 DNA: TGTGCCAGCAGCTTGGGAACCGAAGCTTTCTTT.

This chain joins TRBV6-5 and TRBJ1-2; maybe TRBD1 (5 bases). The CDR3 spans 12 residues. Germline V lookup: CDR1 MNHEY, CDR2 SVGAGI. The V and J ends lost 6 bases and 8 bases respectively, with 13 bases between them. The CDR3 spells CASSPGARGYTF. DNA of the CDR3: TGTGCCAGCAGCCCCGGGGCGCGAGGCTACACCTTC.

The rearrangement joins TRBV4-1 to TRBJ1-5; D might be TRBD1 (6 bases). The V and J ends lost 3 bases and 3 bases respectively, with 15 bases between them. Germline V gives CDR1 MGHRA, CDR2 YSYEKL. This CDR3 contains 16 residues. CDR3 coding DNA: TGCGCCAGCAGCCACCACCTCACAGGGATCAATCAGCCCCAGCATTTT. It is translated as CASSHHLTGINQPQHF.

In its sample, this clone was seen a few times. CDR3 amino acids: CASSIQGDNQPQHF. The CDR3, as DNA: TGTGCCAGCAGTATACAGGGGGACAATCAGCCCCAGCATTTT. The rearrangement links TRBV28 to TRBJ1-5; 8 bases are shared with TRBD1. Trimming took 5 bases from V and 3 from J; bases not matched to a gene: 3. The length of the CDR3 is 14 residues. Germline CDR1 and CDR2: MDHEN and SYDVKM.

The chain uses TRBV2 and TRBJ1-4; tentative D call: TRBD1 (6 bases). Trimming left V 8 bases short and J 1 base short, with 14 bases between. The length of the CDR3 is 15 residues. CDR1 is SNHLY, CDR2 FYNNEI, per germline. As DNA, the CDR3 is TGTGCCAGCTTACAGGGCTTACAAACTAATGAAAAACTGTTTTTT. This gives the protein CASLQGLQTNEKLFF.

The chain is built from TRBV20-1 and TRBJ2-3; D gene ambiguous. Germline CDR1 and CDR2: DFQATT and SNEGSKA (reference sequence). The CDR3 runs 10 residues. Trimming left V 6 bases short and J 4 bases short, with 5 bases between. The CDR3 loop reads CSAVSDTQYF. The DNA of the CDR3 is TGCAGTGCGGTATCAGATACGCAGTATTTT.

The genes are TRBV4-1 and TRBJ2-5, with D perhaps matching TRBD2 (6 bases). TRBJ2-7 matches the DNA end more closely, so the J call is doubtful. The CDR3 contains 13 residues. Looked up from germline, CDR1 is MGHRA and CDR2 is YSYEKL. The CDR3 nucleotides read TGCGCCAGCAGCAATCGGAGGGAATCCGAGCAGTACTTC. Translating gives CASSNRRESEQYF.

The chain uses TRBV4-2 and TRBJ1-2; D not resolved. The CDR3 consists of 13 residues. Germline V gene lookup returns CDR1 LGHNA and CDR2 YNFKEQ. The germline V and J ends were trimmed by 0 bases and 9 bases, with 11 bases remaining between them. CDR3 region: CASSQDFEGRYTF. CDR3 coding DNA: TGTGCCAGCAGCCAAGATTTTGAGGGTCGCTACACCTTC.

The chain couples TRBV11-2 to TRBJ2-2; the D gene is possibly TRBD2 (5 bases). The germline CDR1 and CDR2 sequences are SGHAT and FQNNGV. The CDR3 is 15 residues long. Trimming shortened V by 4 bases and J by 4 bases, and 13 bases separated the two germline ends. The CDR3 reads CASSYQTGSTGELFF. The CDR3 DNA follows: TGTGCCAGCAGCTACCAGACGGGATCCACCGGGGAGCTGTTTTTT. The whole variable domain, filled in from reference TRBV11-2 and TRBJ2-2, reads EAGVAQSPRYKIIEKRQSVAFWCNPISGHATLYWYQQILGQGPKLLIQFQNNGVVDDSQLPKDRFSAERLKGVDSTLKIQPAKLEDSAVYLCASSYQTGSTGELFFGEGSRLTVL.